The rows below give T cell receptor beta chains drawn from one sample of a study of blood T cells in healthy people across ages. TCRdb analysed the 5' RACE reads with MiXCR anew, one entry per CDR3 protein. The sample has around 990,000 distinct CDR3 sequences, more than 30% seen once. Sample: blood. These receptors all stem from a man aged 18-30 years in good health. Both conserved end residues are part of each CDR3. The order of the fields is clone size, V gene, D gene, J gene, CDR3 DNA, CDR3 protein. D genes are given only for firm matches. Rows give clone size only sometimes, using once, few, many, or a class for an expanded clone.

>NA|TRBV3-1|NA|TRBJ1-2
TGTGCCAGCAGCCTAGCAGGGGAGGATGGCTACACCTTC
CASSLAGEDGYTF
>NA|TRBV2|TRBD2|TRBJ2-3
TGTGCCAGCAGCGTAGCGGGGGGGCTAACAGATACGCAGTATTTT
CASSVAGGLTDTQYF
>few|TRBV29-1|NA|TRBJ2-1
TGCAGCGGGGCCGTTCGGGGTAGGATAAATGAGCAGTTCTTC
CSGAVRGRINEQFF
>NA|TRBV15|NA|TRBJ2-5
TGTGCCACCAGCGGCGCCCTGGGCTCCTCAAATTACAATGAGCAGTACTTC
CATSGALGSSNYNEQYF
>NA|TRBV20-1|NA|TRBJ1-5
TGCAGTGCCACGACAGGAGTACTCCGGCCCCAGCATTTT
CSATTGVLRPQHF
>few|TRBV7-2|TRBD1|TRBJ2-3
TGTGCCAGCAGCTCGGGAGACAGGGGAAGTACAGATACGCAGTATTTT
CASSSGDRGSTDTQYF
>NA|TRBV30|NA|TRBJ1-1
TGTGCCTGGAGTGCCGGCGGTGAAGCTTTCTTT
CAWSAGGEAFF
>NA|TRBV20-1|TRBD2|TRBJ2-2
TGCAGTGCCAGAGGGACTAGCGGGGATGGGTTAAGTACCGGGGAGCTGTTTTTT
CSARGTSGDGLSTGELFF
>NA|TRBV4-2|TRBD1|TRBJ1-5
TGTGCCAGCAGCCAAAGCGAGGGGGCGAGTCAGCCCCAGCATTTT
CASSQSEGASQPQHF
>NA|TRBV5-1|TRBD2|TRBJ2-1
TGCGCCAGCAGCTCCACCGGGGGGACCCATGAGCAGTTCTTC
CASSSTGGTHEQFF
>NA|TRBV27|NA|TRBJ1-6
TGTGCCAGCAGTTTACGGGACACCTATAATTCACCCCTCCACTTT
CASSLRDTYNSPLHF
>NA|TRBV28|NA|TRBJ2-3
TGTGCCAGCAGTTTAAGCAGGTCCCCAGATACGCAGTATTTT
CASSLSRSPDTQYF
>few|TRBV5-1|TRBD1|TRBJ2-3
TGCGCCAGCAGCTTGGCTCGACAGGGTGGAGAGTATACGCAGTATTTT
CASSLARQGGEYTQYF
>few|TRBV18|TRBD1|TRBJ2-3
TGTGCCAGCTCAAACCGACAGGGAAAGACCACAGATACGCAGTATTTT
CASSNRQGKTTDTQYF
>few|TRBV6-1|NA|TRBJ1-4
TGTGCCAGCAGTGAGGGGGCAGGAGCAACTAATGAAAAACTGTTTTTT
CASSEGAGATNEKLFF
>NA|TRBV7-2|NA|TRBJ1-2
TGTGCCAGCAGCTTAGCCAGGGTTTACGGCTACACCTTC
CASSLARVYGYTF
>few|TRBV12-5|NA|TRBJ1-4
TGTGCTAGTGGTTTGGTCGTTGGGGGGACTAATGAAAAACTGTTTTTT
CASGLVVGGTNEKLFF
>NA|TRBV7-9|NA|TRBJ2-2
TGTGCCAGCAGCTTAGCGTCCGGGCTGGACACCGGGGAGCTGTTTTTT
CASSLASGLDTGELFF
>NA|TRBV12-3/TRBV12-4|NA|TRBJ1-5
TGTGCCGGCAGTCTGGGGGGAGATCAGCCCCAGCATTTT
CAGSLGGDQPQHF
>NA|TRBV19|NA|TRBJ1-1
TGTGCCAGTAGTATTAATTTAGAAGGAACTGAAGCTTTCTTT
CASSINLEGTEAFF
>NA|TRBV7-2|TRBD1|TRBJ2-7
TGTGCCAGCAGCTTACTCGGGCCGGGACAGCAGACCTACGAGCAGTACTTC
CASSLLGPGQQTYEQYF
>once|TRBV5-1|TRBD1|TRBJ1-4
TGCGCCAGCAGCCCTGAACAGGGGGGAGGAGAAAAACTGTTTTTT
CASSPEQGGGEKLFF
>few|TRBV18|TRBD2|TRBJ2-3
TGTGCCTCCCGGACTAGCGCTAGCACAGATACGCAGTATTTT
CASRTSASTDTQYF
>few|TRBV6-2/TRBV6-3|TRBD1|TRBJ1-5
TGTGCCAGCAGTTACGTTCTGGGGACAGGGAGAAAGCCCCAGCATTTT
CASSYVLGTGRKPQHF
>many|TRBV3-1|NA|TRBJ2-3
TGTGCCAGCAGCCAGGACTTACCCACAGATACGCAGTATTTT
CASSQDLPTDTQYF
>few|TRBV20-1|TRBD1|TRBJ1-2
TGCAGTGCTAGCCCCCCCGGACAGGGGAATGGCTACACCTTC
CSASPPGQGNGYTF
>NA|TRBV9|NA|TRBJ1-5
TGTGCCAGCAGCCCCGGGCAGTTGGGGCAGCCCCAGCATTTT
CASSPGQLGQPQHF
>few|TRBV21-1|NA|TRBJ1-4
TGTGCCAGCAGCAAAGTACGGCAGGGGCAAGAAAAACTGTTTTTT
CASSKVRQGQEKLFF
>few|TRBV5-1|NA|TRBJ1-2
TGCGCCAGCAGCTTGGCGGGAGGGTCGGATGGCTACACCTTC
CASSLAGGSDGYTF
>NA|TRBV5-1|TRBD2|TRBJ2-5
TGCGCCAGCAGCTTGTTGACTAGCGGGAGGAGCAAGACCCAGTACTTC
CASSLLTSGRSKTQYF
>NA|TRBV15|NA|TRBJ1-2
TGTGCCACCAGCAGAGTAGGGCCAGACCCGTTTAGGGGCTACACCTTC
CATSRVGPDPFRGYTF
>few|TRBV4-2|NA|TRBJ2-1
TGTGCCAGCAGCCAAGATCATGTAGGGATCTCCTACAATGAGCAGTTCTTC
CASSQDHVGISYNEQFF
>NA|TRBV6-2/TRBV6-3|NA|TRBJ1-2
TGTGCCAGCGGTCGGACCATTAACTATGGCTACACCTTC
CASGRTINYGYTF
>NA|TRBV7-9|NA|TRBJ1-2
TGTGCCAGCAGCTCAGAAGAGGGGCGGGGAGCCTTCTATGGCTACACCTTC
CASSSEEGRGAFYGYTF
>few|TRBV5-1|NA|TRBJ1-1
TGCGCCAGCAGCGATTTTGCAGGGAAGAACACTGAAGCTTTCTTT
CASSDFAGKNTEAFF
>few|TRBV6-1|TRBD1|TRBJ1-1
TGTGCCAGCAGTACAACAGGGGATACTGAAGCTTTCTTT
CASSTTGDTEAFF
>NA|TRBV20-1|TRBD2|TRBJ2-5
TGCAGTGCGAAGCGGGGCCCCCAAGAGACCCAGTACTTC
CSAKRGPQETQYF
>few|TRBV6-5|TRBD1|TRBJ1-1
TGTGCCAGCAGTTTCTCCAAGACAGGGAGCACTGAAGCTTTCTTT
CASSFSKTGSTEAFF
>NA|TRBV6-2/TRBV6-3|NA|TRBJ1-2
TGTGCCAGCACCACTTCTTCGACAGGACTCTATGGCTACACCTTC
CASTTSSTGLYGYTF
>few|TRBV12-3/TRBV12-4|TRBD2|TRBJ2-1
TGTGCCAGCAGTTTGCCCCACAAGCGGGGGCCTTACAATGAGCAGTTCTTC
CASSLPHKRGPYNEQFF
>NA|TRBV5-1|NA|TRBJ1-2
TGCGCCAGCAGACCCTCCCGACAGATTCGGGACGGCTACACCTTC
CASRPSRQIRDGYTF
>few|TRBV29-1|NA|TRBJ1-4
TGCAGCGTTGAAGCTCGGGAGGAAGGGATCAAACTGTTTTTT
CSVEAREEGIKLFF
>NA|TRBV6-5|NA|TRBJ2-6
TGTGCCAGCAGTTACGGTCACAACAGGGCTGGGGCCAACGTCCTGACTTTC
CASSYGHNRAGANVLTF
>NA|TRBV20-1|NA|TRBJ2-3
TGCAGTGCTAGAGATTGGGCGGGGCGACAGGCAGATACGCAGTATTTT
CSARDWAGRQADTQYF
>NA|TRBV12-3/TRBV12-4|NA|TRBJ2-2
TGTGCCAGCAGTAGGTGGGACGGGGAGCTGTTTTTT
CASSRWDGELFF
>NA|TRBV6-2/TRBV6-3|NA|TRBJ1-5
TGTGCCAGCAGTTGGGCCCAAAATAGCAATCAGCCCCAGCATTTT
CASSWAQNSNQPQHF
>NA|TRBV10-2|NA|TRBJ1-5
TGCGCCAGCGGGGGGCCGGATCAGCCCCAGCATTTT
CASGGPDQPQHF
>NA|TRBV20-1|NA|TRBJ2-3
TGCAGTGCTAGAGACCCTGGGGCAGGTCCTCGGTATTTT
CSARDPGAGPRYF
>few|TRBV20-1|TRBD1|TRBJ1-2
TGCAGTGCTAGAGCACCGAATTCCAGGGGGCTGGACTATGGCTACACCTTC
CSARAPNSRGLDYGYTF
>few|TRBV6-6|TRBD1|TRBJ1-2
TGTGCCAGCAGTCCCGACCCGGACAGGGGACGCTACACCTTC
CASSPDPDRGRYTF
>NA|TRBV20-1|TRBD1|TRBJ2-3
TGCAGTGCTAGAAGGCAGGGGGGCACAGATACGCAGTATTTT
CSARRQGGTDTQYF
>few|TRBV2|NA|TRBJ2-7
TGTGCCAGCAGTGAGGGCGGCCGGGACTACGAGCAGTACTTC
CASSEGGRDYEQYF
>NA|TRBV7-6|TRBD2|TRBJ2-1
TGTGCCAGCAGCTTAAGGGGCGGGGGAAGGGAGCAGTTCTTC
CASSLRGGGREQFF
>NA|TRBV27|TRBD1|TRBJ2-1
TGTGCCAGCGCCCGCCCGCGGACAGGGACAGAGGGGTTGTACAATGAGCAGTTCTTC
CASARPRTGTEGLYNEQFF
>NA|TRBV4-2|NA|TRBJ2-1
TGTGCCAGCAGCCAGGACGGCTCCTACAATGAGCAGTTCTTC
CASSQDGSYNEQFF
>many|TRBV18|NA|TRBJ1-2
TGTGCCAGCTCTCCGGGACAAGGAGTGGGAGGCTACACCTTC
CASSPGQGVGGYTF
>NA|TRBV23-1|NA|TRBJ1-2
TGCGCCAGCAGTCAATCGGCAGGGGTTTACACCTTC
CASSQSAGVYTF
>NA|TRBV29-1|NA|TRBJ2-1
TGCAGCGTTGAGTGGGTCAATGAGCAGTTCTTC
CSVEWVNEQFF
>few|TRBV14|NA|TRBJ2-1
TGTGCCAGCAGCCAACCAACGAGCGGAGACAATGAGCAGTTCTTC
CASSQPTSGDNEQFF
>NA|TRBV6-9|TRBD1|TRBJ2-1
TGTGCCAGCACCAAGACAGGGAATGAACAGTTCTTC
CASTKTGNEQFF